This TCR beta chain came from a study of T cell repertoires in cytomegalovirus infection. Germline V gene data show CDR1 as KGHDR and CDR2 as SFDVKD. This CDR3 has 18 amino acids. V shed 0 bases, J shed 10 bases, and the junction held 14 bases outside the gene matches. TCRdb redid the calling of the reads with MiXCR, one entry per CDR3 protein. In the table there are 830,000 or so distinct CDR3 sequences, about 30% of which are singletons. There are a few counts of this clonotype. The antigen is unknown. The clonotype originates from a human donor in good health (CMV status not recorded). Some clones in this sample may be carry-over from other donors' samples. J is TRBJ2-1 and V is TRBV24-1; TRBD2 agrees at 10 bases. The material was cultured CD8+ T cells from PBMCs, obtained from culture after CMV antigen stimulation. The CDR3 DNA follows: TGTGCCACCAGTGATTTGTCCATATCCAGCGGGGGGGCGAGGGAGCAGTTCTTC. This codes for CATSDLSISSGGAREQFF.